This TCR beta chain is from a study of T cell changes during pregnancy in multiple sclerosis. V was cut by 4 bases and J by 1 base, with 7 bases left in between. The CDR3 has 14 residues. Germline loops: CDR1 LGHNA, CDR2 YNFKEQ. The assay was immunoSEQ multiplex PCR, and TCRdb's table has in-frame clones only and misses some. The table shows about 80,000 clones, with 92% occurring only once. Sequenced here: peripheral blood, sampled before pregnancy. The V and J genes are TRBV4-2 and TRBJ2-2, with D uncertain. This TCR came from a female donor with multiple sclerosis, enrolled in a pregnancy study. The CDR3 bases are TGTGCCAGCAGCCCCCAGGAGAACACCGGGGAGCTGTTTTTT. Residues: CASSPQENTGELFF.